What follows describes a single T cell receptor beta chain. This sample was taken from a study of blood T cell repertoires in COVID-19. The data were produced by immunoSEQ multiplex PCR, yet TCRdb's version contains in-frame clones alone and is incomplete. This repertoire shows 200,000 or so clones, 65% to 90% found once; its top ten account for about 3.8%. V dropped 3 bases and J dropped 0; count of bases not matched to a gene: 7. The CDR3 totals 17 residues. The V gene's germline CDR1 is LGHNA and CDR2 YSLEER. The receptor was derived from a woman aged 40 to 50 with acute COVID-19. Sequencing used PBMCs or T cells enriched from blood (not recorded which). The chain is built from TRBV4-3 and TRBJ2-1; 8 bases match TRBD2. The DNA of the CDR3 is TGCGCCAGCAGCCAGGTCCTAGCGGGCCTCTCCTACAATGAGCAGTTCTTC. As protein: CASSQVLAGLSYNEQFF.